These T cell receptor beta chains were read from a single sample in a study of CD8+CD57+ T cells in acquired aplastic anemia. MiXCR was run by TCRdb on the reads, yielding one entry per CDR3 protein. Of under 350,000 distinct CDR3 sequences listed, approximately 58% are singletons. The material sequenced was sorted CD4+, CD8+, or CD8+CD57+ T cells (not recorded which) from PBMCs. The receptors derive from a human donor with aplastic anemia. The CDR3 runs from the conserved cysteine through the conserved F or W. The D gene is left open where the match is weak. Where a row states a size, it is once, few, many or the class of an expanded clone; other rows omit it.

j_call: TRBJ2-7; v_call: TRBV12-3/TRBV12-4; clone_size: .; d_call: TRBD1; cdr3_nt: TGTGCCAGCAGTTCCAACGACAGGGTACACGAGCAGTACTTC; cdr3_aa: CASSSNDRVHEQYF
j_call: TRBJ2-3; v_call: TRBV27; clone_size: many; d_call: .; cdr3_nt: TGTGCCAGCAGCGATGCCCCCGGAGTTGGCACAGATACGCAGTATTTT; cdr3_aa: CASSDAPGVGTDTQYF
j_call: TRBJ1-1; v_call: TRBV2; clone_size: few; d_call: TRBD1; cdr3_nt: TGTGCCAGCAGAAAAGACAGGGCCACCACTGAAGCTTTCTTT; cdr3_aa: CASRKDRATTEAFF
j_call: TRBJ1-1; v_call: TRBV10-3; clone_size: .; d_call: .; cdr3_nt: TGTGCCATCAATGGGGGCGGCATGAACACTGAAGCTCTCTTT; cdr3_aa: CAINGGGMNTEALF
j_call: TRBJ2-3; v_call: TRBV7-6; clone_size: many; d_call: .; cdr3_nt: TGTGCCAGCAGTCAACGGGAGAGCACAGATACGCAGTATTTT; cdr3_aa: CASSQRESTDTQYF
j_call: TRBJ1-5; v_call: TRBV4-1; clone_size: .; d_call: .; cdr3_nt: TGCGCCAGCAGCCAAGATCCAGGGAATCAGCCCCAGCATTTT; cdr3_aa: CASSQDPGNQPQHF
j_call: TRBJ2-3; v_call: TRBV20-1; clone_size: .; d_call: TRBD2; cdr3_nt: TGCAGTGTCAAGAGCCGTCTAGCGGGATTGAGCACAGATACGCAGTATTTT; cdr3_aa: CSVKSRLAGLSTDTQYF
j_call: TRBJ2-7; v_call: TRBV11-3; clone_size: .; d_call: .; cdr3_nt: TGTGCCAGCAGCTCGGGGGCAGGGACCTACGAGCAGTACTTC; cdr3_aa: CASSSGAGTYEQYF
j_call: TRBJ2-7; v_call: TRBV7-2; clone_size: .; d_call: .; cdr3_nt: TGTGCCAGCAGGAGGGTAGGACCCTACGAGCAGTACTTC; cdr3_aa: CASRRVGPYEQYF
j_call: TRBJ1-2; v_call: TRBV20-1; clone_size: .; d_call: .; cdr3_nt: TGCAGTGCTTCTGGCCTCTTGGGATATGGCTACACCTTC; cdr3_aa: CSASGLLGYGYTF
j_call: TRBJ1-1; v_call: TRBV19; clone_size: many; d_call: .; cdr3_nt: TGTGCCAGTAGTACTCAGAGGAACACTGAAGCTTTCTTT; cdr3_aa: CASSTQRNTEAFF
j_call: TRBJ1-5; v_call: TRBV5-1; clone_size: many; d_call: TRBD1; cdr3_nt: TGCGCCAGCAGCTCCCAAGGACAGGGGATAACGCCCCAGCATTTT; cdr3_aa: CASSSQGQGITPQHF
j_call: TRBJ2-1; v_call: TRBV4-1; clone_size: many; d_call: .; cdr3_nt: TGCGCCAGCAGCCGCCAATCGGGCGGGCTATCCTACAATGAGCAGTTCTTC; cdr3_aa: CASSRQSGGLSYNEQFF
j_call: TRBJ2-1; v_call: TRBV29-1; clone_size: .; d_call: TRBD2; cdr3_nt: TGCAGCGCGGGGACTAGCGGGGGGTCCTACAATGAGCAGTTCTTC; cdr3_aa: CSAGTSGGSYNEQFF
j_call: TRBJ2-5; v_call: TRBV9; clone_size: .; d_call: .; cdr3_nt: TGTGCCAGCAGCGTACAGGGGGGGACGACGGAGACCCAGTACTTC; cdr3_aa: CASSVQGGTTETQYF
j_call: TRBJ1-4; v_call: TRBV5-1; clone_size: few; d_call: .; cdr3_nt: TGCGCCAGCAGCTTCCAGGACGGACGAAATGAAAAACTGTTTTTT; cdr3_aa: CASSFQDGRNEKLFF
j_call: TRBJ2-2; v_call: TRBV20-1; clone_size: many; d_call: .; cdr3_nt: TGCAGTGCTAGGTTAGGGGACACCGGGGAGCTGTTTTTT; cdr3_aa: CSARLGDTGELFF
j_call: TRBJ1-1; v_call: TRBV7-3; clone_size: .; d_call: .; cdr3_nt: TGTGCCAGCAGCTTGACTGTTGAAGCTTTCTTT; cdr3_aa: CASSLTVEAFF
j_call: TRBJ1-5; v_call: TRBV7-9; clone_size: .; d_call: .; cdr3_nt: TGTGCCAGCAGCTTGGGTGATCAGCCCCAGCATTTT; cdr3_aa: CASSLGDQPQHF
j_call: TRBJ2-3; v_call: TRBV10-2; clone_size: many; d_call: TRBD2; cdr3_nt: TGCGCCAGCAGAAGGACTAGCGGGAGTGCAGATACGCAGTATTTT; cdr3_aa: CASRRTSGSADTQYF
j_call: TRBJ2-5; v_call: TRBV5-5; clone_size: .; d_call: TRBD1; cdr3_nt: TGTGCCAGCAGCCGGGGGACAGGGTCAAAAGAGACCCAGTACTTC; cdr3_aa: CASSRGTGSKETQYF
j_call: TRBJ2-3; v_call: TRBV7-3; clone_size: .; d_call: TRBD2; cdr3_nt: TGTGCCACGGGACTAGCGGGAGGGCCCACAGATACGCAGTATTTT; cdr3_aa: CATGLAGGPTDTQYF
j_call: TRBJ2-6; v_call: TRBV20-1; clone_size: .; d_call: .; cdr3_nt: TGCAGTGCTCGCCAGGGGGAGGCCAGCGGGGCCAACGTCCTGACTTTC; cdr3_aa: CSARQGEASGANVLTF
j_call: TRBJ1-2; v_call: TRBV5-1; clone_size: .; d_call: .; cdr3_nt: TGCGCCAGCAGCTTGGGGGGGGCCTCTCGGAACTATGGCTACACCTTC; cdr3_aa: CASSLGGASRNYGYTF
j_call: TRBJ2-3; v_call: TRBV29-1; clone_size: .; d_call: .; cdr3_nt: TGCAGCGTCCGACAGCTAACATCTAGCACAGATACGCAGTATTTT; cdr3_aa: CSVRQLTSSTDTQYF
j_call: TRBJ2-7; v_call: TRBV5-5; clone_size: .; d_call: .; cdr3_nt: TGTGCCAGCAGCTTCCCCTCCCCGGGTATCGGCGAGCAGTACTTC; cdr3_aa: CASSFPSPGIGEQYF
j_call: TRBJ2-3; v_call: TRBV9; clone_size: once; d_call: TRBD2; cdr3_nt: TGTGCCAGCACTCAGGGTCCGGCGGGGGGGCAGTATTTT; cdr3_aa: CASTQGPAGGQYF
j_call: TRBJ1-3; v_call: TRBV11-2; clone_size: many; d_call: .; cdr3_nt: TGTGCCAGCAGCTTAATTCAGGGAGGGATCGTTTCTGGAAACACCATATATTTT; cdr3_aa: CASSLIQGGIVSGNTIYF
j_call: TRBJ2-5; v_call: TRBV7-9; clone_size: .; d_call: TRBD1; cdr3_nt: TGTGCCGTAAGACAGGGGGCCGGGGAGCCCCAGTACTTC; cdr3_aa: CAVRQGAGEPQYF
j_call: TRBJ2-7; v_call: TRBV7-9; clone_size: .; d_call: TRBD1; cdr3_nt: TGTGCCAGCAGACGCACAGGGGGGCCGAGGGAGCAGTACTTC; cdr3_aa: CASRRTGGPREQYF
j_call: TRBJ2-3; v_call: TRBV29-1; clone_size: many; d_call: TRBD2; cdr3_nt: TGCAGCGTGAGAGCCGGACTAGCGGGGGACACAGATACGCAGTATTTT; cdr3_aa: CSVRAGLAGDTDTQYF
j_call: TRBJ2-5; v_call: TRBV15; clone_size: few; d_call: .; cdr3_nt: TGTGCCACCAGCAGAGTTACTAGCCAAGAGACCCAGTACTTT; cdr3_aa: CATSRVTSQETQYF
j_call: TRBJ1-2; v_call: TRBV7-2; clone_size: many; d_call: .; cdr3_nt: TGTGCCAGCAGCTTAGCGGGAAATGGCTACACCTTC; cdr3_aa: CASSLAGNGYTF
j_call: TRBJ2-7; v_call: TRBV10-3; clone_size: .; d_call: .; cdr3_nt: TGTGCCATCAAACAACCGACCTCCTACGAGCAGTACTTC; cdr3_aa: CAIKQPTSYEQYF
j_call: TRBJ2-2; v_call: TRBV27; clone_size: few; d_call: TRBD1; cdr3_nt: TGTGCCAGCAGTACTCGACAGGGGGGGGCCGGGGAGCTGTTTTTT; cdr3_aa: CASSTRQGGAGELFF
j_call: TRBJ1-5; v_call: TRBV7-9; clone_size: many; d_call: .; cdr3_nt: TGTGCCAGCAGCTGGGGCAATCAGCCCCAGCATTTT; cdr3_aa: CASSWGNQPQHF
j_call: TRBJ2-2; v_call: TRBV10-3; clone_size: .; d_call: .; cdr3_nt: TGTGCCATCGACGGGGGGAACACCGGGGAGCTGTTTTTT; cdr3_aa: CAIDGGNTGELFF
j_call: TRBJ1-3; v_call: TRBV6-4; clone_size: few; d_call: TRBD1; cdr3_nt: TGTGCCAGCAGGACCCCGCCTCTACCACAGGGGGTAAACACCATATATTTT; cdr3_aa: CASRTPPLPQGVNTIYF
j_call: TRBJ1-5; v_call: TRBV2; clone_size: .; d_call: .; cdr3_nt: TGTGCCAGCAGGGGGACCGGGACACCAAATCAGCCCCAGCATTTT; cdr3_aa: CASRGTGTPNQPQHF
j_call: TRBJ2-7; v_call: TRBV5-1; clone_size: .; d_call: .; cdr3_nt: TGTGCCAGCAGCTACAGACAACAGCCGGCTGGGCACGAGCAGTACTTC; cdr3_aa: CASSYRQQPAGHEQYF
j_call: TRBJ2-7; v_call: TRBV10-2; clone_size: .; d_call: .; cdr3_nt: TGCGCCAGCAGTGAGAACTTAGCTCCCTACGAGCAGTACTTC; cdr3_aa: CASSENLAPYEQYF
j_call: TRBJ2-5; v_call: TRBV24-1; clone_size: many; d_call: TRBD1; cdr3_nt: TGTGCCACCAGTGACCGGACAGGGTACCAAGAGACCCAGTACTTC; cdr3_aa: CATSDRTGYQETQYF
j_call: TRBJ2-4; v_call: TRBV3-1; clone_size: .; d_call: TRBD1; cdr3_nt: TGTGCCAGCAGCTTAGGACAGGGGACAAACATTCAGTACTTC; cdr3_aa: CASSLGQGTNIQYF
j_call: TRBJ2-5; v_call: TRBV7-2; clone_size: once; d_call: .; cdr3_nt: TGTGCCAGCAGCCGCCCTGGGGGGAAAGAGACCCAGTACTTC; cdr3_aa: CASSRPGGKETQYF
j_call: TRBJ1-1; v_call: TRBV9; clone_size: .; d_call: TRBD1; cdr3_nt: TGTGCCAGCAGCGTAGATACAGGGGCTGGAACTGAAGCTTTCTTT; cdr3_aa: CASSVDTGAGTEAFF
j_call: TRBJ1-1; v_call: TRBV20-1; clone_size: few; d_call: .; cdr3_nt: TGCAGTGCTAGAGATCAACGGAACACTGAAGCTTTCTTT; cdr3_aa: CSARDQRNTEAFF
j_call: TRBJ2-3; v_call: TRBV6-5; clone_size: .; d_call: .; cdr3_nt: TGTGCCAGCAGTTACGAGGGAGACACGCAGTATTTT; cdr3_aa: CASSYEGDTQYF
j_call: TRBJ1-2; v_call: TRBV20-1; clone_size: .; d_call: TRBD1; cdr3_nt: TGCAGTGCTAGTACCCCACAGGGGGCGGAAGGCTACACCTTC; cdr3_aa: CSASTPQGAEGYTF